This TCR beta chain stems from a study of blood T cell repertoires in COVID-19. Whole-study context: From T cells, B-cell-depleted T cells, or PBMCs came the material, which was cDNA or gDNA.

V lost 4 bases and J lost 7; bases outside the gene matches: 6. Germline loops: CDR1 KGHSH, CDR2 LQKENI. CDR3 length: 13 amino acids. Assay: immunoSEQ multiplex PCR; the TCRdb copy retains only in-frame clones and omits some. The sample comprises fewer than 250,000 clones, about four fifths of which are singletons, and roughly 2.9% rests with the top ten. The sample taken for sequencing was peripheral blood. This chain uses TRBV18 with TRBJ1-1, with 7 bases fitting TRBD1. This clonotype was sampled from a man aged 45-60 years with active or convalescent COVID-19. The CDR3 region has the DNA TGTGCCAGCTCACGTAAGACAGGGATTGAAGCTTTCTTT. Translation: CASSRKTGIEAFF.